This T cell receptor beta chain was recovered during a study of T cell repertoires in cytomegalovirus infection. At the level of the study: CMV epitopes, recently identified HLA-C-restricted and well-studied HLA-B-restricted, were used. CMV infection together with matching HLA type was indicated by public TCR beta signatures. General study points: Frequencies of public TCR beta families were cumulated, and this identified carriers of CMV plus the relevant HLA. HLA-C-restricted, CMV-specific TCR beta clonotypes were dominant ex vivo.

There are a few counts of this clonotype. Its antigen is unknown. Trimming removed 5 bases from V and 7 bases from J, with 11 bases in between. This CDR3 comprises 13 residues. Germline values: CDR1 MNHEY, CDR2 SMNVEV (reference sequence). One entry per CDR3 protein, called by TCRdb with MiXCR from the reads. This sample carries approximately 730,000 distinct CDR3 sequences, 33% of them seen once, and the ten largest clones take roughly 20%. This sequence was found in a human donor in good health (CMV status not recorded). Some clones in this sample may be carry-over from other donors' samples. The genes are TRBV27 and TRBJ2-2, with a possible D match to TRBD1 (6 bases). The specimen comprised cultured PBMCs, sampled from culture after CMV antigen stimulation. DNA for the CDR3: TGTGCCAGCAGTACAGGGACGGTCGGGGAGCTGTTTTTT. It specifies CASSTGTVGELFF.